This TCR beta chain was obtained from a study of human T cells and chemical hapten exposure. For the study at large: Slight volume differences across pooled libraries mainly accounted for varying per-sample TCR yields.

Germline CDR1 reads SGHTA; CDR2 reads FQGTGA. This CDR3 has 13 residues. The V gene end was trimmed by 6 bases and the J gene end by 4 bases; junction bases not matched to a gene: 5. Study findings and constraints: With DPC sensitization, TCRs exceeding 1 in 1000 frequency showed no change.

Unique molecular identifiers were attached to individual cDNA molecules during library preparation. In the authors' workflow: A per-sample median of 95,638 TCRs was observed, with counts ranging from roughly 23,224 to 700,000. TCRdb reprocessed the RACE reads via MiXCR and lists one record per CDR3 protein. The V and J calls follow TCRdb's processing rather than the paper's. The sample contains 75,000 to 100,000 distinct CDR3 sequences, about 10% of which appear only once. This clonotype was observed many times. Its antigen is unidentified. The sample's time point: healthy volunteer bleed at 2 weeks. Someone pulled total RNA out of unfractionated whole blood.

Sequences were obtained from whole blood. This sequence joins TRBV7-3 and TRBJ1-2; TRBD1 aligns across 7 bases. This sequence was found in a female donor in good health. Some clones in this sample may be carry-over from other donors' samples. The DNA of the CDR3 is TGTGCCAGCAGTAGGGGGCAGGGCTATGGCTACACCTTC. This translates into CASSRGQGYGYTF.